Sequencing of this TCR beta chain was carried out in a study of T-cell reconstitution after alpha-beta-depleted transplantation in children. General study findings and limits: T-cell numbers and diversity one year post-transplant derived largely from freshly generated T cells. The study reportedly traced alpha-beta T cells about two months after transplant to several hundred expanded graft clones. TCRbeta diversity was high at day 60 in some patients (a result of surviving recipient T cells and thymic progenitors).

Unique molecular identifiers were incorporated during preparation of the TCRbeta library. TCRdb called the PCR reads again in MiXCR, with one record for every CDR3 protein. Seen here are about 510,000 distinct CDR3 sequences, 9.5% to 12% observed once, and the top ten hold around 15%. The CDR3 runs 15 residues. CDR1 MDHEN and CDR2 SYDVKM come from the germline V gene. V lost 7 bases and J 2 bases, leaving 16 bases between the germline ends. This clonotype was counted a few times. Its antigen is as yet unknown. This chain joins TRBV28 and TRBJ2-3; D perhaps matches TRBD2 (5 bases). The sequencing here drew on PBMCs, mostly from graft donor cells, taken 180 days after TCRalphabeta/CD19-depleted stem cell transplant. The sequence came from a female patient younger than 10 who had a stem cell transplant for aplastic anemia, so the T cells may come from the graft donor. This chain's CDR3 is CASNFPGSSTDTQYF. DNA for the CDR3: TGTGCCAGCAATTTCCCGGGGTCCTCCACAGATACGCAGTATTTT. Looking up the rest from reference TRBV28 and TRBJ2-3 gives the full variable domain: DVKVTQSSRYLVKRTGEKVFLECVQDMDHENMFWYRQDPGLGLRLIYFSYDVKMKEKGDIPEGYSVSREKKERFSLILESASTNQTSMYLCASNFPGSSTDTQYFGPGTRLTVL.